The sequence of this T cell receptor (beta chain) was determined in a study of post-analysis software for immune sequencing data. General study results and limits: Under the F measure, samples that were prepared in one batch clustered strongly together. The study found significantly lower normalized Chao1 diversity in multiple sclerosis patients than in controls.

TCR beta cDNA libraries had unique molecular identifiers. Out of about 1 to 11 million T cells, about 460,000 cDNA molecules were generated. Each CDR3 protein is one row after TCRdb ran MiXCR on the PCR reads. The sample carries around 700,000 distinct CDR3 sequences, around 60% recorded once. With regard to this clonotype: Its matching antigen is unknown.

Specimen: blood. The clonotype comes from a girl aged 2 to 10 with multiple sclerosis.

CDR3 sequence: CASSGLVTNEQFF. The CDR3 DNA reads TGTGCCAGCAGCGGACTAGTGACCAATGAGCAGTTCTTC. The chain carries TRBV6-5 and TRBJ2-1; 7 bases are shared with TRBD2. The germline gives CDR1 MNHEY, CDR2 SVGAGI. Trimming removed 6 bases from V and 6 bases from J; junction bases left unmatched: 5. The CDR3 consists of 13 residues.